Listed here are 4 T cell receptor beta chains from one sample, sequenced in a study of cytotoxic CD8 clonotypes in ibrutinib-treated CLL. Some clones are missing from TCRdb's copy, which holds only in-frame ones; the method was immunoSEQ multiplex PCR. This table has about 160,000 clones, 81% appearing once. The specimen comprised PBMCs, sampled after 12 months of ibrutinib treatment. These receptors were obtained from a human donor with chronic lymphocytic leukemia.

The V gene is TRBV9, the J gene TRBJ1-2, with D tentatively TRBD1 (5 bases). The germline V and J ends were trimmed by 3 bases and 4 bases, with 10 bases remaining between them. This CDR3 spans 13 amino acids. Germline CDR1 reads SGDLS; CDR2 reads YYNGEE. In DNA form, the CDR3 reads TGTGCCAGCAGCGCAGGGTCCGGCTATGGCTACACCTTC. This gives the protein CASSAGSGYGYTF.

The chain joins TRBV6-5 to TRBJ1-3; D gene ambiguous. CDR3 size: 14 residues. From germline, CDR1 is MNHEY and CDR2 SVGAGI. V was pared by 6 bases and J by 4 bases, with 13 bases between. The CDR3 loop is CASRRHSTGNTIYF. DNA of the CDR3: TGTGCCAGCAGACGACACAGTACAGGAAACACCATATATTTT.

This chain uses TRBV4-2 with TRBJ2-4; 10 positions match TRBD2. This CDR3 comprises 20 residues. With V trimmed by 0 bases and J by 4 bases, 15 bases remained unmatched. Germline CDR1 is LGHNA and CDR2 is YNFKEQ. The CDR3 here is CASSQDVVAGGLSRKNIQYF. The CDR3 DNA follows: TGTGCCAGCAGCCAAGATGTGGTAGCGGGGGGCCTCTCCAGGAAAAACATTCAGTACTTC.

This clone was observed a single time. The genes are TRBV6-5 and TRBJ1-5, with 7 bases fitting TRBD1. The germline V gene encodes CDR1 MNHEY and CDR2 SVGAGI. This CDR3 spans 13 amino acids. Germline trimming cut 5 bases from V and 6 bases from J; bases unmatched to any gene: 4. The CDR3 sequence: CASSRQGGQPQHF. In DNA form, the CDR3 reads TGTGCCAGCAGTAGACAGGGTGGTCAGCCCCAGCATTTT.